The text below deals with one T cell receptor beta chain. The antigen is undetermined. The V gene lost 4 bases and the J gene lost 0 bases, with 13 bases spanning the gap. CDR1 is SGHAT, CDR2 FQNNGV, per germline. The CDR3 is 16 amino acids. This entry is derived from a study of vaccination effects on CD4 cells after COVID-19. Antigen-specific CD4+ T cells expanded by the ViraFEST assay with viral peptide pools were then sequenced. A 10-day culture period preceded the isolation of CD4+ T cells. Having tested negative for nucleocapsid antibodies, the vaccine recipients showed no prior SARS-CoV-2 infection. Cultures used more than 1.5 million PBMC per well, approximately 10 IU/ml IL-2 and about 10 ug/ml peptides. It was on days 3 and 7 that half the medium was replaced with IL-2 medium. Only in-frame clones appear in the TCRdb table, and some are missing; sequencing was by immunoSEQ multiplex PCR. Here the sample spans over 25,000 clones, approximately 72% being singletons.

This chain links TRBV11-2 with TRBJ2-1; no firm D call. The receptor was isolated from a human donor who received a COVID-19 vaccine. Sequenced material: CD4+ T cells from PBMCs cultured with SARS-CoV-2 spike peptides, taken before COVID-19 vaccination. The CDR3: CASSSAGSSSYNEQFF. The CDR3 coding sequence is TGTGCCAGCAGCTCAGCCGGCTCAAGCTCCTACAATGAGCAGTTCTTC.